The clone carrying this TCR beta chain was seen more than once but under ten times. Primed by a sample-barcoded 5' primer and a J-beta primer mix, a second PCR proceeded for about 6 to 12 cycles. MiXCR, run by TCRdb on the 5' RACE reads, gives a single entry per CDR3 protein. The sample records around 1,800,000 distinct CDR3 sequences, about 39% being singletons. The CDR3 is 11 amino acids. Germline V gene data show CDR1 as MNHNY and CDR2 as SVGAGI (reference sequence). Between the trimmed V and J ends, which lost 5 bases and 9 bases, there was a span of 9 bases. These data come from a study of blood T cells in healthy people across ages.

Sequencing input: blood. V and J are TRBV6-6 and TRBJ2-3; D is ambiguous. This sequence was found in a human donor in good health. The CDR3 DNA is TGTGCCAGCAGTCAAGAGACCACGCAGTATTTT. Its protein product is CASSQETTQYF.